These 14 T cell receptor beta chains share one sample of origin, sequenced in a study of cytomegalovirus exposure and HLA in healthy donors. Primers for the PCR totalled 60 Vbeta and 13 Jbeta. Sequencing used immunoSEQ multiplex PCR; TCRdb keeps in-frame clones, though not all of them. The table shows roughly 160,000 clones, with approximately 79% occurring only once. The sequenced sample was PBMCs. Source of these receptors: a man in his fifties in good health and CMV-seropositive.

V gene TRBV27 combines with J gene TRBJ1-6, with D unclear. The CDR3 totals 17 residues. V was pared by 2 bases and J by 0 bases, with 11 bases between. CDR1 and CDR2 (germline): MNHEY, SMNVEV (reference sequence). The DNA of the CDR3 is TGTGCCAGCAGTTTAATTCCGACTAGCTCCTATAATTCACCCCTCCACTTT. It yields the protein CASSLIPTSSYNSPLHF.

The chain combines TRBV5-1 with TRBJ2-6, with D possibly being TRBD2 (6 bases). V was cut by 4 bases and J by 2 bases, with 10 bases left in between. The CDR3 contains 15 residues. Looked up from germline, CDR1 is SGHRS and CDR2 is YFSETQ. CDR3 protein: CASSAGEAGANVLTF. CDR3 coding DNA: TGCGCCAGCAGCGCCGGGGAGGCTGGGGCCAACGTCCTGACTTTC.

J is TRBJ2-1 and V is TRBV10-3; TRBD2 agrees at 10 bases. From germline, CDR1 is ENHRY and CDR2 SYGVKD. The V and J ends lost 7 bases and 9 bases, in that order; junction bases with no gene match: 9. This CDR3 comprises 14 residues. CDR3 loop: CAIMERGGRSEQFF. As DNA, the CDR3 is TGTGCCATCATGGAGCGGGGGGGCCGGAGTGAGCAGTTCTTC.

The CDR3 nucleotides are TGTGCCAGCAGTTCCGGGAACACTGAAGCTTTCTTT. Protein sequence: CASSSGNTEAFF. The chain links TRBV6-6 to TRBJ1-1, with D hard to call. Trimming took off 4 bases at V and 1 base at J, with 4 bases between the two ends. The CDR3 has 12 residues. The V gene's germline CDR1 is MNHNY and CDR2 SVGAGI (reference sequence).

Regarding this clone: No DNA is shown, since the ends of the CDR3 on it are uncertain; the CDR3 is the one TCRdb lists. This sequence joins TRBV11-2 and TRBJ1-4; TRBD1, as called in the table, went unchecked against the DNA. The CDR3 extends over 17 residues, inclusive of both ends. Per the germline V gene, CDR1 is SGHAT and CDR2 is FQNNGV. The CDR3 loop reads CASSLFGPGATNEKLFF.

The table lists this clone with a count of one. V usage is TRBV7-9 and J usage is TRBJ1-6, with 10 bases identical to TRBD1. The CDR3 runs to 16 residues. Germline V gene data show CDR1 as SEHNR and CDR2 as FQNEAQ (reference sequence). The V gene end was trimmed by 4 bases and the J gene end by 4 bases; junction bases not matched to a gene: 4. Written as DNA, the CDR3 is TGTGCCAGCAGCTCTCCGGGACAGGGGTATAATTCACCCCTCCACTTT. Its translation is CASSSPGQGYNSPLHF. The full variable domain, rest sourced from reference TRBV7-9 and TRBJ1-6, is DTGVSQNPRHKITKRGQNVTFRCDPISEHNRLYWYRQTLGQGPEFLTYFQNEAQLEKSRLLSDRFSAERPKGSFSTLEIQRTEQGDSAMYLCASSSPGQGYNSPLHFGNGTRLTVT.

The V call is TRBV19, the J call TRBJ1-1; 7 positions agree with TRBD1. Germline-derived CDR1 and CDR2 are LNHDA and SQIVND (reference sequence). The CDR3 contains 15 residues. J gave up 8 bases and V 5 bases, and 14 bases lay outside the gene matches. The CDR3 sequence: CASSASSGGSMEAFF. The CDR3 region has the DNA TGTGCCAGTAGTGCATCCTCAGGGGGAAGTATGGAAGCTTTCTTT. Supplemented by reference TRBV19 and TRBJ1-1, the full variable domain reads DGGITQSPKYLFRKEGQNVTLSCEQNLNHDAMYWYRQDPGQGLRLIYYSQIVNDFQKGDIAEGYSVSREKKESFPLTVTSAQKNPTAFYLCASSASSGGSMEAFFGQGTRLTVV.

The V call is TRBV28, the J call TRBJ2-1, with 10 bases aligning to TRBD2. Trimming removed 6 bases from V and 3 bases from J; junction bases left unmatched: 5. The CDR3 extends over 15 amino acids. In germline, CDR1 is MDHEN, CDR2 SYDVKM. The CDR3 sequence: CASRSSGGGYNEQFF. DNA of the CDR3: TGTGCCAGCAGATCGAGCGGGGGGGGCTACAATGAGCAGTTCTTC.

The gene calls are TRBV6-6 and TRBJ1-6, with TRBD1 as a possible D gene (5 bases). Germline CDR1 and CDR2: MNHNY and SVGAGI (reference sequence). The CDR3 is made up of 13 amino acids. Trimming shortened V by 9 bases and J by 14 bases, and 20 bases separated the two germline ends. Written as DNA, the CDR3 is TGTGCCAGTAAAGGGGCCGATGGTAAGGCCCTCCACTTT. This gives the protein CASKGADGKALHF.

The V and J genes are TRBV6-5 and TRBJ2-2, with D hard to call. The germline V and J ends were trimmed by 5 bases and 8 bases, with 12 bases remaining between them. The CDR3 is made up of 13 amino acids. Germline CDR1 and CDR2: MNHEY and SVGAGI. The CDR3 nucleotides read TGTGCCAGCAGTCCCCCAGGTCCGGGGGAGCTGTTTTTT. Protein: CASSPPGPGELFF.

The genes are TRBV29-1 and TRBJ2-3; no clear D gene. V was cut by 4 bases and J by 2 bases, with 10 bases left in between. The CDR3 extends over 13 amino acids. Germline-derived CDR1 and CDR2 are SQVTM and ANQGSEA. CDR3 region: CSVAGSSTDTQYF. In DNA form, the CDR3 reads TGCAGCGTTGCAGGATCTTCCACAGATACGCAGTATTTT.

This clone was found a few times. This chain joins TRBV28 and TRBJ1-5; 10 nucleotides agree with TRBD1. CDR1 and CDR2 from the germline V gene are MDHEN and SYDVKM. This CDR3 has 17 amino acids. The J segment lost 4 bases and the V segment lost 0 bases, leaving 6 bases of the junction unmatched. CDR3 sequence (DNA): TGTGCCAGCAGTTTATGGACAGGGGGCGGGTCAAATCAGCCCCAGCATTTT. Residues: CASSLWTGGGSNQPQHF.

The V gene is TRBV2, the J gene TRBJ2-3; TRBD2 matches at 10 bases. The CDR3 totals 15 residues. Germline V lookup: CDR1 SNHLY, CDR2 FYNNEI. The junction had 5 bases not matched to a gene; V was cut back by 3 bases and J by 5 bases. The CDR3 protein is CASSDPAGGEDTQYF. The CDR3 DNA reads as TGTGCCAGCAGTGATCCAGCGGGGGGGGAAGATACGCAGTATTTT.

The V and J genes are TRBV2 and TRBJ2-1, with D hard to call. The germline CDR1 and CDR2 sequences are SNHLY and FYNNEI. This CDR3 has 16 amino acids. Trimming took 4 bases from V and 0 from J, leaving 13 bases between them. The CDR3 protein is CASSGLSRSSYNEQFF. CDR3 bases: TGTGCCAGCAGTGGCCTGAGCCGAAGCTCCTACAATGAGCAGTTCTTC.